These 9 T cell receptor beta chains share one sample of origin, sequenced in a study of human T cells and chemical hapten exposure. Unfractionated whole blood yielded total RNA. TCRdb passed the 5' RACE reads through MiXCR, listing each CDR3 protein once. Counted here are under 85,000 distinct CDR3 sequences, roughly 8.4% occurring once; the ten biggest clones make up 2% to 2.5%. The receptors here all came from a male donor in good health.

This chain links TRBV4-3 with TRBJ2-3, with a weak D call TRBD2 (5 bases). The CDR3 runs 14 residues. CDR1 is LGHNA, CDR2 YSLEER, per germline. V was cut by 0 bases and J by 10 bases, with 14 bases left in between. The CDR3 loop is CASSQDPGEIAQYF. The CDR3 bases are TGCGCCAGCAGCCAAGATCCCGGGGAAATAGCGCAGTATTTT.

This clonotype has a handful of counts. The V gene is TRBV2, the J gene TRBJ1-5; no definite D call. CDR3 length: 14 residues. Germline V gene sequence: CDR1 SNHLY, CDR2 FYNNEI. Trimming cost V 3 bases and J 1 base, with 7 bases left between them. The CDR3 is CASSDPSSNQPQHF. The CDR3, as DNA: TGTGCCAGCAGTGACCCCAGCAGCAATCAGCCCCAGCATTTT.

This clonotype was recorded at least ten times. The chain combines TRBV20-1 with TRBJ2-2; weak D call: TRBD1 (5 bases). CDR1 DFQATT and CDR2 SNEGSKA come from the germline V gene (reference sequence). Trimming took 5 bases from V and 1 from J, leaving 14 bases between them. The CDR3 loop spans 15 amino acids. The CDR3 loop is CSAYVGAQNTGELFF. DNA of the CDR3: TGCAGTGCTTACGTAGGGGCTCAGAACACCGGGGAGCTGTTTTTT.

This clonotype turned up a few times. The DNA for the CDR3 is TGTGCCAGCAGGACGACCTCCGGACAGAGTGAGCAGTACTTC. Its protein is CASRTTSGQSEQYF. V gene TRBV7-9 combines with J gene TRBJ2-7; D may be TRBD1 (6 bases). Trimming pared 6 bases from V and 7 bases from J, leaving 19 bases between. The CDR3 consists of 14 residues. Germline V gene lookup returns CDR1 SEHNR and CDR2 FQNEAQ (reference sequence).

This clonotype was counted many times. The V gene is TRBV6-6, the J gene TRBJ1-5, with D uncertain. The CDR3 is 11 amino acids. Germline V gives CDR1 MNHNY, CDR2 SVGAGI (reference sequence). V lost 8 bases and J lost 4, with 6 bases in between. CDR3 DNA: TGTGCCAGCGGATCAAATCAGCCCCAGCATTTT. Translated: CASGSNQPQHF.

The rearrangement uses TRBV5-1 and TRBJ1-4; no firm D call. Germline assignment: CDR1 SGHRS and CDR2 YFSETQ. The length of the CDR3 is 13 residues. With 0 bases removed from V and 8 bases from J, the gap between germline ends came to 8 bases. CDR3 amino acids: CASSLVPVEKLFF. CDR3 nucleotides: TGCGCCAGCAGCTTGGTTCCGGTGGAAAAACTGTTTTTT.

This clonotype was observed many times. The V gene is TRBV5-1, the J gene TRBJ1-1, with D maybe TRBD1 (5 bases). This CDR3 has 12 residues. V lost 6 bases to trimming and J lost 4 bases, with 10 bases between them. Germline lookup yields CDR1 SGHRS and CDR2 YFSETQ. CDR3 nucleotides: TGCGCCAGCATCCGGGGGATCACTGAAGCTTTCTTT. The encoded protein is CASIRGITEAFF.

Ten or more counts support this clonotype. The rearrangement uses TRBV12-3 or TRBV12-4 and TRBJ2-7, with TRBD1 matching 9 bases. V lost 4 bases and J lost 5; bases outside the gene matches: 18. The length of the CDR3 is 18 residues. The CDR3 sequence is CASSSPNWDRAGGNEQYF. CDR3 DNA: TGTGCCAGCAGTTCCCCGAATTGGGACAGGGCAGGTGGAAACGAGCAGTACTTC.

This clonotype was seen only a few times. The chain couples TRBV27 to TRBJ2-7; 9 bases agree with TRBD2. This CDR3 is built from 14 residues. Trimming cost V 2 bases and J 2 bases; bases outside gene matches: 1. Germline CDR1 reads MNHEY; CDR2 reads SMNVEV (reference sequence). CDR3 loop: CASSLASGTYEQYF. CDR3 nucleotide sequence: TGTGCCAGCAGTTTAGCTAGCGGGACCTACGAGCAGTACTTC.